This T cell receptor beta chain was identified during a study of blood T cell repertoires in COVID-19. The method was immunoSEQ multiplex PCR; TCRdb's version includes in-frame clones alone and lacks a portion of them. This repertoire shows about 380,000 clones, 88% found once; its top ten account for more than 1%. Material: PBMCs or T cells enriched from blood (not recorded which). This receptor was identified in a woman aged 18-29 years who had recovered from COVID-19.

CDR3 region: CASPVEPSLNTGELFF. CDR3 in DNA: TGTGCCAGTCCGGTAGAGCCTAGCTTAAACACCGGGGAGCTGTTTTTT. The chain carries TRBV7-2 and TRBJ2-2, with D perhaps TRBD2 (5 bases). CDR3 length: 16 amino acids. Germline-derived CDR1 and CDR2 are SGHTA and FQGNSA. With 9 bases removed from V and 2 bases from J, the gap between germline ends came to 19 bases.